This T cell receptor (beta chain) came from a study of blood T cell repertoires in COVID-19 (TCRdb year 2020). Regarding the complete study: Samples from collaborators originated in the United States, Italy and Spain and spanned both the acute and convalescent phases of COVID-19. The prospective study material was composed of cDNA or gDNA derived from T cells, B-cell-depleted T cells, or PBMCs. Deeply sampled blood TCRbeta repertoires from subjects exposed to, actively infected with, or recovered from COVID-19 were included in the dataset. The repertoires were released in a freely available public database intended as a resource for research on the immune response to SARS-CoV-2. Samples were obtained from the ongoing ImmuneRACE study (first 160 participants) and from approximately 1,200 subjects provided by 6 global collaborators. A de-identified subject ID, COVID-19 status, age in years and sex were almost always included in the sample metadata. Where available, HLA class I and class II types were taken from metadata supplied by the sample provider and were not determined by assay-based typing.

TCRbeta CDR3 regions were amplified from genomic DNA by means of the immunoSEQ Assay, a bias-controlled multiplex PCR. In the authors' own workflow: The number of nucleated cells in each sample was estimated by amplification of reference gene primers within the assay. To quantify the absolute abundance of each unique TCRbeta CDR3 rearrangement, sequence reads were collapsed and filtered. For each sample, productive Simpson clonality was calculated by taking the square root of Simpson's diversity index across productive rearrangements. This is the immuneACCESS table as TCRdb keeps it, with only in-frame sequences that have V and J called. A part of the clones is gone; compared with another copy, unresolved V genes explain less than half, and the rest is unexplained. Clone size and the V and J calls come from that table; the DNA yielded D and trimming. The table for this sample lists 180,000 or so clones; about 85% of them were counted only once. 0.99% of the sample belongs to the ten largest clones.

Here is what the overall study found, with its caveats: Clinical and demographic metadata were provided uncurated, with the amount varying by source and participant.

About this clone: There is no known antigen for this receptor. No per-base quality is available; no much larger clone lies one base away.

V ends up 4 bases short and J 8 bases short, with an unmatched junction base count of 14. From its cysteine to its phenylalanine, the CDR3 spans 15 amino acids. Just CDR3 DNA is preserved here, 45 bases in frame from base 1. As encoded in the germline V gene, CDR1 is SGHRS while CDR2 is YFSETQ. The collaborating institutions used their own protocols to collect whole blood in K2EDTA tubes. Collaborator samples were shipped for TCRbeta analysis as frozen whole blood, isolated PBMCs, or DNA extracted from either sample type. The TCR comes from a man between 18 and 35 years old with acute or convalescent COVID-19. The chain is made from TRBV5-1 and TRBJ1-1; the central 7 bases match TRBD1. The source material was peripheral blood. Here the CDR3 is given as CASSGRSGTATEAFF. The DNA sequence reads TGCGCCAGCAGCGGTCGGTCCGGGACAGCGACAGAAGCTTTCTTT. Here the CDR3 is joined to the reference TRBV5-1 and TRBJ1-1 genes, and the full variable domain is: KAGVTQTPRYLIKTRGQQVTLSCSPISGHRSVSWYQQTPGQGLQFLFEYFSETQRNKGNFPGRFSGRQFSNSRSEMNVSTLELGDSALYLCASSGRSGTATEAFFGQGTRLTVV.